What follows is one T cell receptor (beta chain) and its context. Its specificity is not known. The data were produced by immunoSEQ multiplex PCR, yet TCRdb's version contains in-frame clones alone and is incomplete. The sample has about 130,000 clones, approximately 90% seen once; the top ten hold less than 1.3%. V shed 1 base and J shed 3 bases, with 16 bases lying between them. The CDR3 is 17 residues long. Per the germline V gene, CDR1 is LNHDA and CDR2 is SQIVND (reference sequence). The sample comes from a study of T cell responses to AZD1222 COVID-19 vaccine. Study results and caveats: In the spike-specific TCR repertoire, nearly half reportedly target unmutated variant regions. Seropositivity was recorded at baseline in only 6 or 7 AZD1222 recipients. The CD4 TCRs associated with vaccination extended across spike and predominated at 160-218 and 743-854. Donors skewed white British and female; clonal diversity was possibly underestimated.

The sequenced sample was peripheral blood, obtained 28 days after the second AZD1222 dose. V usage is TRBV19 and J usage is TRBJ2-4; tentative D call: TRBD1 (6 bases). This clonotype was sampled from an adult who received the AZD1222 COVID-19 vaccine. The DNA for the CDR3 is TGTGCCAGTAGTATAGGGTATGGGGAAGGGGGCAAAAACATTCAGTACTTC. The encoded protein is CASSIGYGEGGKNIQYF.